These 8 T cell receptor beta chains share one sample of origin, sequenced in a study of cytomegalovirus exposure and HLA in healthy donors. In the PCR, 60 Vbeta and 13 Jbeta primers were used. TCRdb's copy holds only in-frame clones and misses some; the assay was immunoSEQ multiplex PCR. The sample holds 150,000 to 200,000 clones, approximately 80% seen once. Specimen: PBMCs. The source of these receptors is a male donor in good health and CMV-seropositive.

The chain couples TRBV2 to TRBJ2-7, with TRBD1 as a possible D gene (6 bases). The CDR3 consists of 13 residues. The V gene's germline CDR1 is SNHLY and CDR2 FYNNEI. V lost 7 bases, J lost 2 bases, and 12 bases lay in between. CDR3 DNA sequence: TGTGCCAGCACCAGGGGATCTCCCTACGAGCAGTACTTC. It codes for CASTRGSPYEQYF.

This clone occurred a few times. The chain is built from TRBV5-1 and TRBJ1-1, with TRBD1 matching 8 bases. Germline V gives CDR1 SGHRS, CDR2 YFSETQ. V dropped 4 bases and J dropped 1; count of bases not matched to a gene: 6. The CDR3 is made up of 15 amino acids. The CDR3 DNA reads TGCGCCAGCAGCATGGGACAGGAGTGGAACACTGAAGCTTTCTTT. This sequence encodes CASSMGQEWNTEAFF.

The chain combines TRBV4-1 with TRBJ2-2, with D possibly matching TRBD2 (5 bases). The CDR3 is made up of 14 amino acids. The V end lost 2 bases, the J end lost 5 bases, and 9 bases lay between the germline ends. Germline values: CDR1 MGHRA, CDR2 YSYEKL. Here the CDR3 reads CASSQPTRTGELFF. CDR3 bases: TGCGCCAGCAGCCAACCTACTAGGACCGGGGAGCTGTTTTTT.

A note on this clone: Other DNA sequences of this sample code for an identical CDR3. This chain links TRBV5-1 with TRBJ1-2, with TRBD1 matching over 7 bases. The length of the CDR3 is 15 residues. The germline CDR1 and CDR2 sequences are SGHRS and YFSETQ. V lost 2 bases and J lost 0; bases outside the gene matches: 4. For the CDR3, the DNA is TGCGCCAGCAGCTTTGGGACAGCTGCTAACTATGGCTACACCTTC. This encodes CASSFGTAANYGYTF.

The rearrangement joins TRBV10-3 to TRBJ2-1; 9 positions match TRBD2. Germline trimming cut 11 bases from V and 6 bases from J; bases unmatched to any gene: 8. Germline CDR1 and CDR2: ENHRY and SYGVKD. The CDR3 loop spans 13 amino acids. As DNA, the CDR3 is TGTGCCCCCCCGAGTAGCGGGGGCAATGAGCAGTTCTTC. Protein sequence: CAPPSSGGNEQFF.

This chain joins TRBV27 and TRBJ1-1; D ambiguous. The CDR3 length is 15 residues. V lost 5 bases, J lost 2 bases, and 15 bases lay in between. Germline loops: CDR1 MNHEY, CDR2 SMNVEV (reference sequence). CDR3 amino acids: CASSPPRRLNTEAFF. The CDR3 DNA follows: TGTGCCAGCAGTCCCCCCAGGAGGCTTAACACTGAAGCTTTCTTT.

The CDR3: CASSPVSGDAFF. CDR3 nucleotide sequence: TGTGCCAGCTCACCAGTGAGCGGAGACGCTTTCTTT. The chain links TRBV18 to TRBJ1-1; D call uncertain. CDR3 length equals 12 residues. Trimming cost V 2 bases and J 11 bases, with 12 bases left between them. Germline CDR1 is KGHSH and CDR2 is LQKENI. The whole variable domain, remainder taken from reference TRBV18 and TRBJ1-1, is NAGVMQNPRHLVRRRGQEARLRCSPMKGHSHVYWYRQLPEEGLKFMVYLQKENIIDESGMPKERFSAEFPKEGPSILRIQQVVRGDSAAYFCASSPVSGDAFFGQGTRLTVV.

This sequence joins TRBV5-6 and TRBJ2-7; tentatively, D is TRBD1 (5 bases). This CDR3 has 14 amino acids. Between the trimmed V and J ends, which lost 1 base and 5 bases, there was a span of 13 bases. In germline, CDR1 is SGHDT, CDR2 YYEEEE. The CDR3 DNA reads as TGTGCCAGCAGCTTGCGCAGGGAAGGAAACGAGCAGTACTTC. Its translation: CASSLRREGNEQYF.